This entry is about one TCR beta chain. In this sample, this clonotype turned up a few times. What this receptor recognizes is not known. No per-base quality is available; no much larger clone lies one base away. The data belong to a study of CD8 T cells in ankylosing spondylitis (dated by TCRdb to the late 2010s). Turning to the overall study: The study set out to find disease-linked TCR variants by profiling T cell receptor beta repertoires in ankylosing spondylitis patients and healthy donors. The full study cohort comprised about 24 ankylosing spondylitis patients and roughly 100 healthy donors. Peripheral blood was sampled, and synovial fluid was also collected from ankylosing spondylitis patients.

V drops 2 bases and J drops 8 bases, leaving 9 bases in between. For CDR1 and CDR2, the germline V gene (reference sequence) lists MNHEY and SMNVEV. The CDR3 contains 12 residues, cysteine and phenylalanine counted. The kept DNA is CDR3 alone, 36 bases in frame from the first base. On the study overall, not on this receptor specifically: Some motif variants had previously been reported in the synovial fluid and blood of reactive arthritis patients, which suggests shared mechanisms of disease initiation. The disease-linked clones had a CD8+ phenotype and were found at relatively low frequencies in peripheral blood. Blood from ankylosing spondylitis patients appeared to be characterized by a TCR beta motif composed of eight or nine highly homologous amino acid variants. Significant enrichment of the disease-linked clones was reported in matched synovial fluid samples from ankylosing spondylitis patients.

Sequencer: Illumina HiSeq 2500. TCR beta libraries were prepared by quantitative 5'-RACE with molecular barcodes. The published analysis was carried out like this. A new computational method based on a probabilistic model of VDJ rearrangement was used to identify disease-linked TCR variants. TCRdb took the public reads, trimmed them with fastp at Q25, ran MiXCR for clone calling and kept in-frame beta chains. Each entry merges the rows of one CDR3 protein and shows their most common DNA and genes. These V and J calls derive from TCRdb rather than the authors' analysis. Within this sample are 30,000 to 45,000 distinct CDR3 sequences, with approximately 10% of them counted one time only. Around 20% of the sample comes from the top ten. Synovial fluid samples and blood samples obtained from the same ankylosing spondylitis patients were matched.

The source of this sequence is a male donor with ankylosing spondylitis. The chain is encoded by TRBV27 joined to TRBJ1-2, with TRBD1 tentatively as D gene (5 bases match). Specimen: synovial fluid, either unsorted or a sorted T cell fraction (not recorded which). DNA sequence: TGTGCCAGCAGTTTACAGGGTGACGGCTACACCTTC. Translation gives CASSLQGDGYTF.